Sequencing of this T cell receptor beta chain was carried out in a study of T cells after somatic rescue of genetic block. Only in-frame clones appear in the TCRdb table, and some are missing; sequencing was by immunoSEQ multiplex PCR. The sample consists of about 63,000 clones, around 90% of them appearing once. Germline V lookup: CDR1 ENHRY, CDR2 SYGVKD. Trimming took 10 bases from V and 4 from J; bases not matched to a gene: 8. CDR3 length equals 13 residues. This clone has a single count. The J gene is TRBJ2-7, the V gene TRBV10-3; 9 bases map to TRBD1. This TCR came from a man aged 40-55 years. Sequenced sample: peripheral blood mononuclear cells (PBMCs). CDR3 region: CATSGTGSYEQYF. The CDR3 nucleotides read TGTGCCACCTCCGGGACAGGGAGTTACGAGCAGTACTTC.